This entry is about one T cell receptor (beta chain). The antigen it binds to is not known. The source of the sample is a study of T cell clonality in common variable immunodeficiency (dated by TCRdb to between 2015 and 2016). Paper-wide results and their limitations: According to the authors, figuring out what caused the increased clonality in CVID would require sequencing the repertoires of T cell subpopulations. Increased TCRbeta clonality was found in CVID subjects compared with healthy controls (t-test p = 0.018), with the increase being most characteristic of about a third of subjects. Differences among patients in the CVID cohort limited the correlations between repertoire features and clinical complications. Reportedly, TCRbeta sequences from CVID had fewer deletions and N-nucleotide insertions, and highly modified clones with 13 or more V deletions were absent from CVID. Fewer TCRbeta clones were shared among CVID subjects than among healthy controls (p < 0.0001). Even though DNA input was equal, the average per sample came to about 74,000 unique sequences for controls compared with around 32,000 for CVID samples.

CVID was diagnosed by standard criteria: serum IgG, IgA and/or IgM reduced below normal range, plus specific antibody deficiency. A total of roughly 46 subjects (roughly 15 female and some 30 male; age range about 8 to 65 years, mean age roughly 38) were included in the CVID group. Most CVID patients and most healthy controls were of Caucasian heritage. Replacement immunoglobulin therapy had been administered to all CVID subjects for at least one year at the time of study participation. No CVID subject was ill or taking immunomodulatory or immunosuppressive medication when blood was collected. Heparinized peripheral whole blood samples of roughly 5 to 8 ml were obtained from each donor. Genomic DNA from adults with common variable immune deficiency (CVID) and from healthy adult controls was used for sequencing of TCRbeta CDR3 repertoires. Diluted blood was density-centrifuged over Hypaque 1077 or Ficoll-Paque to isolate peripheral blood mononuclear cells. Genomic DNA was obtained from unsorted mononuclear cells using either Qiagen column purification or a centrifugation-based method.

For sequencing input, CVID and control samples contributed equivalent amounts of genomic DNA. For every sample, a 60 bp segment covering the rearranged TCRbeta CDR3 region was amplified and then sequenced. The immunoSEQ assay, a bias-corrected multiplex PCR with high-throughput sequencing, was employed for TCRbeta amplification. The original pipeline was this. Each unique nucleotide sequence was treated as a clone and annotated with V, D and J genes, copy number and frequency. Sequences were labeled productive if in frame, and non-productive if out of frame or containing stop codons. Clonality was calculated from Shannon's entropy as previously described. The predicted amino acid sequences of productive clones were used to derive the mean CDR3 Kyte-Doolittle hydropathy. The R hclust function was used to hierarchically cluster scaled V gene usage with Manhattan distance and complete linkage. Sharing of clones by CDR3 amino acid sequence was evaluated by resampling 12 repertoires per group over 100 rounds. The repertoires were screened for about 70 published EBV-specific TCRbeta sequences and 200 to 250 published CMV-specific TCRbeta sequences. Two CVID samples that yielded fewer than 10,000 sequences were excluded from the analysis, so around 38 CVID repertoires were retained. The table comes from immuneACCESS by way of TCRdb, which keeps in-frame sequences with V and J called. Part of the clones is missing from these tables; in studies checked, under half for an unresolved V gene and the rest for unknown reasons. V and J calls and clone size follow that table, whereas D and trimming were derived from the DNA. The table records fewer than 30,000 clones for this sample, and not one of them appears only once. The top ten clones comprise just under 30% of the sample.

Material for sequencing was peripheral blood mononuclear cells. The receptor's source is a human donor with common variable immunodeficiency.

The CDR3 corresponds to CASSWGGSEQYF. Incomplete CDR3 DNA: TGTGCCAGTAGTTGGGGGGGCAGCGAG. The chain was built from TRBV19 and TRBJ2-7; TRBD2 is a weak D gene call, 7 bases matching. The CDR3 end is not reached by the read, which stops 3 residues before it; the germline J gene fills it in. From the cysteine through the phenylalanine, the CDR3 covers 12 amino acids. The CDR3 was read in part: 27 bases, with the frame set at base 1. V loses 5 bases, J loses 6 bases, and the germline ends lie 11 bases apart. For CDR1 and CDR2, the germline V gene (reference sequence) lists LNHDA and SQIVND.